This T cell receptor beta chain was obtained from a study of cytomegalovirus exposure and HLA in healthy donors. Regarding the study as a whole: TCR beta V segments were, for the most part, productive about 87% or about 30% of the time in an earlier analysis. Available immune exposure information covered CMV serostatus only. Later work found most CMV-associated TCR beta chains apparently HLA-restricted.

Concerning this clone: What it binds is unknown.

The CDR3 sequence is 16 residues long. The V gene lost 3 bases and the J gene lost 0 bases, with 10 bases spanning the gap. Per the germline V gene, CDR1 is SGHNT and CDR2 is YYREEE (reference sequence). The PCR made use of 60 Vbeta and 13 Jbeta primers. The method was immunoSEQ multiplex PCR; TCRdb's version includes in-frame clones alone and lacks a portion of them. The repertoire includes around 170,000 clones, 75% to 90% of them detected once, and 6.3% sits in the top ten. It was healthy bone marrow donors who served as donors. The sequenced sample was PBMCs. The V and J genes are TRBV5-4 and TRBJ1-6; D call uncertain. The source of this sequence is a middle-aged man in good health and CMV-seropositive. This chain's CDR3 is CASSSDGSSYNSPLHF. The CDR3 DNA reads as TGTGCCAGCAGCTCTGACGGGAGCTCCTATAATTCACCCCTCCACTTT.